The entry below describes one T cell receptor (beta chain). The data were taken from a study of blood T cell repertoires in COVID-19. In the study overall: Acute and convalescent COVID-19 samples came from the United States, Italy and Spain. In each case, the material was cDNA or gDNA derived from T cells, B-cell-depleted T cells, or PBMCs.

The CDR3 is made up of 13 amino acids. V dropped 5 bases and J dropped 3; count of bases not matched to a gene: 1. CDR1 is SGHTA, CDR2 FQGTGA, per germline. In the original analysis: Amplification with reference gene primers provided the estimates of nucleated cell counts. Libraries were prepared by immunoSEQ multiplex PCR; TCRdb keeps only in-frame clonotypes and omits some of them. V, J and clone size derive from that table, while D and trimming were established from the DNA sequence. Of over 85,000 clones in the sample, approximately 85% are singletons; the top ten hold approximately 2.8%. The material sequenced was peripheral blood. The receptor comes from a woman of 80 years or more with COVID-19, enrolled during active disease. The V gene is TRBV7-3, the J gene TRBJ1-3, with 7 positions matching TRBD1. The CDR3 nucleotides read TGTGCCAGCAGCCCAGGGGGTGGAAACACCATATATTTT. Translated, it gives CASSPGGGNTIYF.